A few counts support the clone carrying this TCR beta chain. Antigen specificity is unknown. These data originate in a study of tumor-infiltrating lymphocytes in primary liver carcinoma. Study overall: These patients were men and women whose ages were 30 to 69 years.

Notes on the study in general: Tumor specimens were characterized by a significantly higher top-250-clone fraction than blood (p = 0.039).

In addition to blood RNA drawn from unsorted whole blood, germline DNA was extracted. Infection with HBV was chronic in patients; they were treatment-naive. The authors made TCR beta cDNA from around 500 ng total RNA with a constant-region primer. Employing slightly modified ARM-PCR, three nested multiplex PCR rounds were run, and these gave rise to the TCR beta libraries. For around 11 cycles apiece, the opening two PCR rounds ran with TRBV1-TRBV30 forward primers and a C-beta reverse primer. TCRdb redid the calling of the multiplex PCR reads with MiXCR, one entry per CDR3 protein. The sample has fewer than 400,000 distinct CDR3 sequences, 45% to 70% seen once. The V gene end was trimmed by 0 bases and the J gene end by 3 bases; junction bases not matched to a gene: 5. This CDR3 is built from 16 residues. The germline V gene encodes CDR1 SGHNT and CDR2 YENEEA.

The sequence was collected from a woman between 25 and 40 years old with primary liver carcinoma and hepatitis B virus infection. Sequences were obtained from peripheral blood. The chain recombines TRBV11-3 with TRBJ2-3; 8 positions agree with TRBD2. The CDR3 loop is CASSLDSGSITDTQYF. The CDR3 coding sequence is TGTGCCAGCAGCTTAGACAGCGGGAGTATAACAGATACGCAGTATTTT.